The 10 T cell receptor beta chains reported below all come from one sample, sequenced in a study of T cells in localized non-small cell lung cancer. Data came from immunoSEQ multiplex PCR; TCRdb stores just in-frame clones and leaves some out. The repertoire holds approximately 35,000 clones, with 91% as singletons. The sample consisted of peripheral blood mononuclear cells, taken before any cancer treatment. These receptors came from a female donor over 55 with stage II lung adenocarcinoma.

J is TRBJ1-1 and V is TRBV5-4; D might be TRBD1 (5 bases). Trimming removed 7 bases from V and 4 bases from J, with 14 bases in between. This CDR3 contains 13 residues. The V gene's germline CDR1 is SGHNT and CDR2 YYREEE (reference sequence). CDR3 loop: CASPRLGTTEAFF. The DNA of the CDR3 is TGTGCCAGCCCCAGGTTGGGGACCACTGAAGCTTTCTTT.

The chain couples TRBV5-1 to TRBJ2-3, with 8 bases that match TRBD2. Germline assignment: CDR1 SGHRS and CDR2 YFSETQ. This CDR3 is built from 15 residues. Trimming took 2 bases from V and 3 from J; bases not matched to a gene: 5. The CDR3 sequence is CASSLDGRVTDTQYF. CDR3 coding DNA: TGCGCCAGCAGCTTAGACGGGAGGGTTACAGATACGCAGTATTTT.

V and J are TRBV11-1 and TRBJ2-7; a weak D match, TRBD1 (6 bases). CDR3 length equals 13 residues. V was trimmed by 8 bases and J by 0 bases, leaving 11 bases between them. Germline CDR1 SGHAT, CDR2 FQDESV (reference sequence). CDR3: CASGRTDSYEQYF. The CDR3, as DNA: TGTGCCAGCGGTAGGACAGACTCCTACGAGCAGTACTTC.

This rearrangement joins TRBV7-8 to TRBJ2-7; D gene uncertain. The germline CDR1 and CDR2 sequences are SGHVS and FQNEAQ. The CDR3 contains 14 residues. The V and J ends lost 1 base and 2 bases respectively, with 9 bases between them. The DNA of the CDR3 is TGTGCCAGCAGCTTAGGGGTCAGCCCCTACGAGCAGTACTTC. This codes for CASSLGVSPYEQYF.

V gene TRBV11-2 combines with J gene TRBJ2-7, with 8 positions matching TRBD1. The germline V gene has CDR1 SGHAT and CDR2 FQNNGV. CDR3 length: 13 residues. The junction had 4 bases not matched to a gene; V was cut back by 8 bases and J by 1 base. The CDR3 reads CASATGASYEQYF. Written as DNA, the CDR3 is TGTGCCAGCGCGACAGGGGCATCCTACGAGCAGTACTTC.

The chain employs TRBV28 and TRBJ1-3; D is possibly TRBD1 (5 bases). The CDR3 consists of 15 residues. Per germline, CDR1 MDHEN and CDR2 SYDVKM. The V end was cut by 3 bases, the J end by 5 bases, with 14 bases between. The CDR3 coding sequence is TGTGCCAGCAGTTTGCAGGGAAATATTCGAAACACCATATATTTT. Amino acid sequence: CASSLQGNIRNTIYF. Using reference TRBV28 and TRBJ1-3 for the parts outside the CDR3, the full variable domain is DVKVTQSSRYLVKRTGEKVFLECVQDMDHENMFWYRQDPGLGLRLIYFSYDVKMKEKGDIPEGYSVSREKKERFSLILESASTNQTSMYLCASSLQGNIRNTIYFGEGSWLTVV.

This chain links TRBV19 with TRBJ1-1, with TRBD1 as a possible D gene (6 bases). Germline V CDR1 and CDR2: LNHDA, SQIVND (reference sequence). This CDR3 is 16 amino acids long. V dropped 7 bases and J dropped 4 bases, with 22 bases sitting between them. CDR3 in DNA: TGTGCCAGTACCTCTAGGGGGGCGGTAGGAGGCACTGAAGCTTTCTTT. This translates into CASTSRGAVGGTEAFF.

The CDR3 spells CASSESRVYNEQFF. CDR3 DNA: TGTGCCAGCAGTGAATCGAGGGTTTACAATGAGCAGTTCTTC. This chain links TRBV6-1 with TRBJ2-1, with D maybe TRBD2 (5 bases). The V end was cut by 2 bases, the J end by 4 bases, with 9 bases between. Per the germline V gene, CDR1 is MNHNS and CDR2 is SASEGT. The CDR3 length is 14 residues.

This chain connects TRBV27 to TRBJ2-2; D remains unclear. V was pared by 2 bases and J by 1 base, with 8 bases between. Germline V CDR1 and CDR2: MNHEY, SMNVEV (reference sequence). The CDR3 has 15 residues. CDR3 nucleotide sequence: TGTGCCAGCAGTTTAAATTCAGGGAACACCGGGGAGCTGTTTTTT. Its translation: CASSLNSGNTGELFF.

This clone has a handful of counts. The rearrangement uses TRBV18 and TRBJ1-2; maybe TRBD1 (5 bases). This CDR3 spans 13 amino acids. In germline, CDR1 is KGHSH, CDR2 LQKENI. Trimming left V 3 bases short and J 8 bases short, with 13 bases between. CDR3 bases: TGTGCCAGCTCACCGGCGGCAGGGCAGGGCTACACCTTC. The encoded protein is CASSPAAGQGYTF.